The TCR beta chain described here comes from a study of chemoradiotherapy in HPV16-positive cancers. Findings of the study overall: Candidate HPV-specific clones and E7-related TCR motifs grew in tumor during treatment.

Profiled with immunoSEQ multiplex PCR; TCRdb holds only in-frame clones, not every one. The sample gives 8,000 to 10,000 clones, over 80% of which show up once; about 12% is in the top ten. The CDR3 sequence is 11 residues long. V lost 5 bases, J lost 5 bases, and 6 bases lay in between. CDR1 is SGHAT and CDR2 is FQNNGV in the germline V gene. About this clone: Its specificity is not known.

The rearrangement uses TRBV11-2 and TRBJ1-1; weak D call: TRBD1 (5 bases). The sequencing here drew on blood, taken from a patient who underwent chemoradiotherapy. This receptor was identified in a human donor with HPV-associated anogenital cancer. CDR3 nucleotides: TGTGCCAGCAGCCACAGGACTGAAGCTTTCTTT. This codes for CASSHRTEAFF. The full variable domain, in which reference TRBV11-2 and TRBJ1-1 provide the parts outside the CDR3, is EAGVAQSPRYKIIEKRQSVAFWCNPISGHATLYWYQQILGQGPKLLIQFQNNGVVDDSQLPKDRFSAERLKGVDSTLKIQPAKLEDSAVYLCASSHRTEAFFGQGTRLTVV.